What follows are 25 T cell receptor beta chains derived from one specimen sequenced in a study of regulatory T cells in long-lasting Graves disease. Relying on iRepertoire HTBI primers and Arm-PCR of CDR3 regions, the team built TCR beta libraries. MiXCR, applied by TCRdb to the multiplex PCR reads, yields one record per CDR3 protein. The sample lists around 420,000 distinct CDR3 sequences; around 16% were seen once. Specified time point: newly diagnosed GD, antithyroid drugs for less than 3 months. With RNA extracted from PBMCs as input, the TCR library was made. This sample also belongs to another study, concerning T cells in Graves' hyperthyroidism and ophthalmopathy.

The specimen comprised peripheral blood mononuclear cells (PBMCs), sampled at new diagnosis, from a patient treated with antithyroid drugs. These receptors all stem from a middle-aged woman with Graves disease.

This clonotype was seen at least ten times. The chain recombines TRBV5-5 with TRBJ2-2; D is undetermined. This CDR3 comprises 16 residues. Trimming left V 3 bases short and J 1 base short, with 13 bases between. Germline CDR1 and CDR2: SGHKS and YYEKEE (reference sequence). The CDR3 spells CASSWSSAVNTGELFF. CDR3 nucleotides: TGTGCCAGCAGCTGGAGTTCGGCGGTGAACACCGGGGAGCTGTTTTTT.

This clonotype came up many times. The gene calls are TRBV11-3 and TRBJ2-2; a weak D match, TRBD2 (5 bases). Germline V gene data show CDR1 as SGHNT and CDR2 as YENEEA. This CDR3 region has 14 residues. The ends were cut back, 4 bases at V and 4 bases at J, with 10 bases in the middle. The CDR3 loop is CASSSQEVTGELFF. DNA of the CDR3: TGTGCCAGCAGCTCCCAGGAGGTCACCGGGGAGCTGTTTTTT.

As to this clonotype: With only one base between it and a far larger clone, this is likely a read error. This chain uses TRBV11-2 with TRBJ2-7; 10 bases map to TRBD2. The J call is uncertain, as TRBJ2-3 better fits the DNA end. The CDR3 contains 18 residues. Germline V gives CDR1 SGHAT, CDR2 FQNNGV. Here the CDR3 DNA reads TGTGCCAGCAGCACAGAGCGGGAGGGCCGACTCGGCGCAGATACGCAGTATTTT. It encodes CASSTEREGRLGADTQYF.

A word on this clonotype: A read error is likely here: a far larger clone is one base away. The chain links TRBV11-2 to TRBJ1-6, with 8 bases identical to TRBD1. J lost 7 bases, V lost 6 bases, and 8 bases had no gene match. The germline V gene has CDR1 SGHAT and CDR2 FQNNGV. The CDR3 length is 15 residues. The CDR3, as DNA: TGTGCCAGCAGTTCCGGACAGGGAGACAATTCACCCCTCCACTTT. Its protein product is CASSSGQGDNSPLHF.

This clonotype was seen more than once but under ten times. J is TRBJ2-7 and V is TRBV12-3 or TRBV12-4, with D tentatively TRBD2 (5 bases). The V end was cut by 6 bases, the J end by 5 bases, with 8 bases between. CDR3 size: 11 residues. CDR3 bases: TGTGCCAGCAGCCGGGAACACGAGCAGTACTTC. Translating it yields CASSREHEQYF.

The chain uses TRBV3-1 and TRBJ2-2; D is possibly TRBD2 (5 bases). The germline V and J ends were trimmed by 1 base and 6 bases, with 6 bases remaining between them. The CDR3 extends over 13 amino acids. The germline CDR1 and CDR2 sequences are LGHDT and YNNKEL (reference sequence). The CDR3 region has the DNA TGTGCCAGCAGCCAAGTGAGGGCCGGGGAGCTGTTTTTT. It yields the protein CASSQVRAGELFF.

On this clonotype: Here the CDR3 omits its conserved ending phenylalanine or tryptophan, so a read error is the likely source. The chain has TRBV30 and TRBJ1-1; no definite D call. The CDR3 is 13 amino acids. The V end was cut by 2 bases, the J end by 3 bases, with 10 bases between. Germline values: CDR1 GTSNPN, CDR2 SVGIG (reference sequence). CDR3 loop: CAWSLQRHTEAFL. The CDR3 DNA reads TGTGCCTGGAGTTTACAGCGCCACACTGAAGCTTTCTTG.

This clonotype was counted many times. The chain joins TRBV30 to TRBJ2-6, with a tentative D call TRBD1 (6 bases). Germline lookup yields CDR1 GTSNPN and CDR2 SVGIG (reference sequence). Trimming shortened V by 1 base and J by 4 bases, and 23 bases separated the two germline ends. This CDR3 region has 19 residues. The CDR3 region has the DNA TGTGCCTGGAGTGCCGACCTAGGACAGTGGGTAGCCGGGGCCAACGTCCTGACTTTC. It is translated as CAWSADLGQWVAGANVLTF.

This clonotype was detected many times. This CDR3 reads CASRGTGTALNNEQFF. The CDR3 nucleotides are TGCGCCAGCAGGGGCACCGGGACAGCCCTAAACAATGAGCAGTTCTTC. This chain joins TRBV5-1 and TRBJ2-1, with TRBD1 matching 7 bases. The germline gives CDR1 SGHRS, CDR2 YFSETQ. CDR3 length equals 16 residues. V lost 5 bases to trimming and J lost 5 bases; unmatched junction nucleotides: 13.

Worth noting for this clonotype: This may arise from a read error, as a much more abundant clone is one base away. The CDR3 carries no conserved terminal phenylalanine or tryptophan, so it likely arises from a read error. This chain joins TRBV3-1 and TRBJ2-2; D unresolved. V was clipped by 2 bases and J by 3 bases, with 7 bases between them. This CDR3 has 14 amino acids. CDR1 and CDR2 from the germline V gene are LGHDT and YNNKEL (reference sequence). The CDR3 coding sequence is TGTGCCAGCAGCCAATGGGAACACACCGGGGAGCTGTTTTTG. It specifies CASSQWEHTGELFL.

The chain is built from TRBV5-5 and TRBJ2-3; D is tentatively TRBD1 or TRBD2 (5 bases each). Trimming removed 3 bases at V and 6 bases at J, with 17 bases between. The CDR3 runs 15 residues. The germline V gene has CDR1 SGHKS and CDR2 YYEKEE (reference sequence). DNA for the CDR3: TGTGCCAGCAGCTCCGGGACCAGCGTCATGGATACGCAGTATTTT. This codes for CASSSGTSVMDTQYF.

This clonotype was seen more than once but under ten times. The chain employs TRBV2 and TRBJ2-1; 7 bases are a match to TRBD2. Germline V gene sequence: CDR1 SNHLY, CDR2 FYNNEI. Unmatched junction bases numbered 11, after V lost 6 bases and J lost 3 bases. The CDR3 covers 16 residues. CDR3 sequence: CASSLTPGLIYNEQFF. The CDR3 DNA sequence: TGTGCCAGCAGCTTAACTCCGGGACTAATCTACAATGAGCAGTTCTTC.

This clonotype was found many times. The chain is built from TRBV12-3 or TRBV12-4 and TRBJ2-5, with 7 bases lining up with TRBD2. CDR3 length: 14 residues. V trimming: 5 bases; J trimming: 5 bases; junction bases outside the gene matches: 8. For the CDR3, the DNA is TGTGCCAGCAGTCAGGGACTACCTCAGGAGACCCAGTACTTC. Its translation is CASSQGLPQETQYF.

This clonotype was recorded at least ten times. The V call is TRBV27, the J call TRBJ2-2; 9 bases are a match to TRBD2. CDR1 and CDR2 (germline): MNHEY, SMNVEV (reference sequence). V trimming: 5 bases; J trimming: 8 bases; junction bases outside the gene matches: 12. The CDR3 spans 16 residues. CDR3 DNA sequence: TGTGCCAGCAGTCATCTACTAGCGGGCGAGGGGGGGGAGCTGTTTTTT. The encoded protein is CASSHLLAGEGGELFF.

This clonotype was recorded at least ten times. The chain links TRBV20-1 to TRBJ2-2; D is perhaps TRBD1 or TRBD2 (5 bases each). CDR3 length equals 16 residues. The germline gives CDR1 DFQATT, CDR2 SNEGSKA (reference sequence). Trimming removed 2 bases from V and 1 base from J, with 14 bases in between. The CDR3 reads CSARSRGEGNTGELFF. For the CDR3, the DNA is TGCAGTGCTAGATCACGAGGGGAAGGGAACACCGGGGAGCTGTTTTTT.

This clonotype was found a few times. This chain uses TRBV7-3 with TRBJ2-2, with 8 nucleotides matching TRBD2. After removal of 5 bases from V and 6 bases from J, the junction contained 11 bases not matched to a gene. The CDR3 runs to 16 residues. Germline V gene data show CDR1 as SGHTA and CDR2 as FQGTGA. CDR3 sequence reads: CASSPAGGPDSGELFF. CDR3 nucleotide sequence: TGTGCCAGCAGCCCCGCGGGAGGCCCTGACTCCGGGGAGCTGTTTTTT.

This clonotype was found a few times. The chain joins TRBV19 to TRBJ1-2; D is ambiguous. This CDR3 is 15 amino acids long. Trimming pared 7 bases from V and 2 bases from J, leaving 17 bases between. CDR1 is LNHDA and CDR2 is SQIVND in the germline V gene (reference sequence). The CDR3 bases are TGTGCCAGTACCAACCCCTCCGGCAGAAACTATGGCTACACCTTC. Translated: CASTNPSGRNYGYTF.

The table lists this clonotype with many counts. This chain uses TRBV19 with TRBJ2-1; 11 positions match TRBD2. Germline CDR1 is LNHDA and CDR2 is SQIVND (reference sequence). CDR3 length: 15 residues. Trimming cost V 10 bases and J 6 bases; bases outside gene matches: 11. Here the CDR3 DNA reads TGTGCCACCTTGGGTCGACTAGCGGGGATCAATGAGCAGTTCTTC. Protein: CATLGRLAGINEQFF.

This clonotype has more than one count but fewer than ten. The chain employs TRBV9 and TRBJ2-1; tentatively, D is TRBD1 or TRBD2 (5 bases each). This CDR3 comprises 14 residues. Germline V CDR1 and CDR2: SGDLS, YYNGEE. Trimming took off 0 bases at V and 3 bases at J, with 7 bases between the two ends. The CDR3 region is CASSVVGGYNEQFF. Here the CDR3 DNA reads TGTGCCAGCAGCGTAGTTGGGGGCTACAATGAGCAGTTCTTC. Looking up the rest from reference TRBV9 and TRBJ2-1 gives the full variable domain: DSGVTQTPKHLITATGQRVTLRCSPRSGDLSVYWYQQSLDQGLQFLIQYYNGEERAKGNILERFSAQQFPDLHSELNLSSLELGDSALYFCASSVVGGYNEQFFGPGTRLTVL.

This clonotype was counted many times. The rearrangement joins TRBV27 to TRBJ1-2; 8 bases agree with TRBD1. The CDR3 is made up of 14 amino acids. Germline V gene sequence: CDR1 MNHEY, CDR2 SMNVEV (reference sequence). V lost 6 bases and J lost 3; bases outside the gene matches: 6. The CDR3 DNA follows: TGTGCCAGCAGCTCCGGACAGGGCGACTATGGCTACACCTTC. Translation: CASSSGQGDYGYTF.

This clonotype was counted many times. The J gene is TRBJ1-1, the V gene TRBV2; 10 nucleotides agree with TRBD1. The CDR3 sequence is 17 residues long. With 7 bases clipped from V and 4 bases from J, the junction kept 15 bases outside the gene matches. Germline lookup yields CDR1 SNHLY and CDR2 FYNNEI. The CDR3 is CASTPGQGIGVGTEAFF. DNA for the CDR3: TGTGCCAGCACCCCGGGACAGGGGATCGGGGTCGGCACTGAAGCTTTCTTT.

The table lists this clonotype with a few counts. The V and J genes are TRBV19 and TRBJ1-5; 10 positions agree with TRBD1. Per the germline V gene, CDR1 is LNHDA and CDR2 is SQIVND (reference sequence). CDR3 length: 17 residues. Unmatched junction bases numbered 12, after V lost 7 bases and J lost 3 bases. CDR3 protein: CASTGTGAWIVNQPQHF. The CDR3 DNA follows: TGTGCCAGTACCGGGACAGGGGCCTGGATTGTCAATCAGCCCCAGCATTTT.

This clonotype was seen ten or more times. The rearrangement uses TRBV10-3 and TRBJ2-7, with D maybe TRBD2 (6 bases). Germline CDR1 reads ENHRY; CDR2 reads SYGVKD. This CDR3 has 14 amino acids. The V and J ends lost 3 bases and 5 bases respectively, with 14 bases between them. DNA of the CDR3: TGTGCCATCAGTGACCCGGGACTCGCCGACGAGCAGTACTTC. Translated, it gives CAISDPGLADEQYF.

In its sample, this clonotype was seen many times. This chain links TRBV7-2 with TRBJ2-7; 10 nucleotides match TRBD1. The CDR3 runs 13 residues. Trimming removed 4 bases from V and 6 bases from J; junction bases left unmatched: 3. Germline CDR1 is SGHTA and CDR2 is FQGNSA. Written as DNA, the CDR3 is TGTGCCAGCAGCTCAAGACAGGGGGCCGAGCAGTACTTC. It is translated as CASSSRQGAEQYF. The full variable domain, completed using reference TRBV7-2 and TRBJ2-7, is GAGVSQSPSNKVTEKGKDVELRCDPISGHTALYWYRQSLGQGLEFLIYFQGNSAPDKSGLPSDRFSAERTGGSVSTLTIQRTQQEDSAVYLCASSSRQGAEQYFGPGTRLTVT.

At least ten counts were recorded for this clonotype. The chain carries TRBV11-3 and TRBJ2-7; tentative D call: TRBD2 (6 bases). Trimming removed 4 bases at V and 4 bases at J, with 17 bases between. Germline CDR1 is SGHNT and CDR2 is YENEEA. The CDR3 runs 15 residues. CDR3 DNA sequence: TGTGCCAGCAGCTCCCCCACGGGGGTTGGATACGAGCAGTACTTC. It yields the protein CASSSPTGVGYEQYF. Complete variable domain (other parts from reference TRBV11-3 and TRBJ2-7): EAGVVQSPRYKIIEKKQPVAFWCNPISGHNTLYWYLQNLGQGPELLIRYENEEAVDDSQLPKDRFSAERLKGVDSTLKIQPAELGDSAVYLCASSSPTGVGYEQYFGPGTRLTVT.